These 3 T cell receptor beta chains were sequenced from one sample in a study of blood T cell repertoires in COVID-19. Here immunoSEQ multiplex PCR was the method, and the copy in TCRdb shows in-frame clones only, minus some. This table holds just over 300,000 clones, around nine tenths found once. Sequencing was carried out using peripheral blood. These receptors came from a woman in her 30s with COVID-19, enrolled during active disease.

The CDR3 is CASSFAPSGQPENQPQHF. CDR3 in DNA: TGTGCCAGCAGTTTTGCCCCCTCGGGACAGCCCGAAAATCAGCCCCAGCATTTT. V gene TRBV2 combines with J gene TRBJ1-5; TRBD1 agrees at 7 bases. Trimming cost V 5 bases and J 4 bases; bases outside gene matches: 17. CDR1 and CDR2 (germline): SNHLY, FYNNEI. The length of the CDR3 is 18 residues.

This clone was recorded once. In DNA, the CDR3 is TGTGCCAGCAACCACAGATCATATAATTCACCCCTCCACTTT. This gives the protein CASNHRSYNSPLHF. The chain recombines TRBV2 with TRBJ1-6; D is unresolved. The germline gives CDR1 SNHLY, CDR2 FYNNEI. The length of the CDR3 is 14 residues. Trimming removed 7 bases from V and 4 bases from J, with 11 bases in between.

The chain couples TRBV5-5 to TRBJ2-1; 8 bases are shared with TRBD2. The junction had 7 bases not matched to a gene; V was cut back by 1 base and J by 1 base. The CDR3 has 17 residues. Looked up from germline, CDR1 is SGHKS and CDR2 is YYEKEE (reference sequence). The CDR3 region is CASSLFVLAASYNEQFF. The CDR3 DNA reads as TGTGCCAGCAGCTTGTTCGTACTAGCGGCATCCTACAATGAGCAGTTCTTC. Supplemented by reference TRBV5-5 and TRBJ2-1, the full variable domain reads DAGVTQSPTHLIKTRGQQVTLRCSPISGHKSVSWYQQVLGQGPQFIFQYYEKEERGRGNFPDRFSARQFPNYSSELNVNALLLGDSALYLCASSLFVLAASYNEQFFGPGTRLTVL.